This T cell receptor (beta chain) derives from a study of blood T cell repertoires in COVID-19. For the study at large: Samples came from the United States, Italy and Spain, spanning acute and convalescent COVID-19. T cells, B-cell-depleted T cells, or PBMCs supplied cDNA or gDNA.

Methods used by the authors: Reference gene primer amplification gave nucleated cell count estimates. Clones were sequenced by immunoSEQ multiplex PCR, and TCRdb holds only the in-frame ones, with some missing. That table supplies the V and J calls and clone size; D and trimming were determined from the DNA. The data hold about 120,000 clones, with 85% observed a single time. A few counts support this clone. The CDR3 extends over 11 amino acids. Trimming stripped 7 bases from V and 2 bases from J, with 9 bases between. Germline V gives CDR1 DFQATT, CDR2 SNEGSKA (reference sequence). The rearrangement links TRBV20-1 to TRBJ2-7; D perhaps matches TRBD1 (6 bases). The receptor was derived from a human donor in a cohort sampled during active COVID-19. The material sequenced was peripheral blood. The CDR3 protein is CSGGQAYEQYF. CDR3 coding DNA: TGCAGTGGGGGACAAGCCTACGAGCAGTACTTC.